This paragraph covers one TCR beta chain sequence. This clone appeared once. What antigen it recognizes has not been identified. No qualities accompany the bases; no much larger clone lies one base away. Trimming accounts for 3 bases at V and 3 bases at J, while the number of junction bases matched to no gene is 2. Taken from the germline V gene, the CDR1 and CDR2 loops are MDHEN and SYDVKM. Taken from cysteine to phenylalanine, the CDR3 has 13 residues. This entry keeps only the CDR3 DNA: 39 bases, framed from base 1. The immunoSEQ Assay, a bias-controlled multiplex PCR, was used to amplify TCRbeta CDR3 regions from genomic DNA. Concerning the study's data processing: Nucleated cell counts per sample were estimated from amplification of reference gene primers within the assay. To quantify the absolute abundance of each unique TCRbeta CDR3 rearrangement, sequence reads were collapsed and filtered. For each sample, productive Simpson clonality was calculated as the square root of Simpson's diversity index over productive rearrangements. TCRdb holds this immuneACCESS table with in-frame rearrangements only. Some clones are missing; in checked studies, unresolved V genes explain under half, and the rest has no known cause. That table furnishes V, J and clone size, whereas the DNA furnished D and trimming. The sample table holds some 200,000 clones, of which around 90% were seen once. The ten largest clones add up to 7.2% of the sample.

Participants in the prospective study were aged about 18 to 90 years, lived in about two dozen United States geographic areas, and enrolled through a virtual design. In the prospective study, participants were assigned to cohorts based on the clinical history participants reported in a screening survey and a study questionnaire. In the prospective study, whole blood, serum and a nasopharyngeal or oropharyngeal swab were collected from each participant by mobile phlebotomists. Prospective study participants could optionally give additional blood draws and questionnaires over an approximately 2-month period. Before DNA extraction, blood samples from the prospective study were shipped at room temperature or frozen. This specimen belongs to a study of blood T cell repertoires in COVID-19 (dated by TCRdb to 2020 to 2022). In the study overall: ImmuneRACE Cohort 3 recovered participants were defined by two consecutive negative NP/OP PCR tests, healthcare professional clearance, or symptom resolution. The repertoires were released in a freely available public database intended as a resource for research on the immune response to SARS-CoV-2. The prospective study material was composed of cDNA or gDNA derived from T cells, B-cell-depleted T cells, or PBMCs. The samples were drawn from the first 160 participants of the ongoing ImmuneRACE study and from 950 to 1,500 subjects provided by 6 global collaborators. A de-identified subject ID, COVID-19 status, age in years and sex were almost always included in the sample metadata. The dataset comprised deeply sampled blood TCRbeta repertoires from subjects exposed to, actively infected with, or recovered from COVID-19. HLA class I and class II types, where available, came from metadata supplied by the sample provider rather than from assay-based typing. Samples from collaborators originated in the United States, Italy and Spain and spanned both the acute and convalescent phases of COVID-19.

General conclusions and limits of the study: The quantity of clinical and demographic metadata differed by source and by participant and was supplied without curation.

The source is a young man in a cohort exposed to, infected with or recovered from COVID-19 (not recorded which). The rearrangement combines TRBV28 with TRBJ2-7, and 7 junction bases match TRBD2. Sequenced material: PBMCs or T cells enriched from blood (not recorded which). This receptor has the CDR3 CASSLASGYEQYF. The sequenced DNA: TGTGCCAGCAGTTTGGCTAGCGGCTACGAGCAGTACTTC.